The 11 T cell receptor beta chains below all came from one sample that was sequenced in a study of blood T cell repertoires in COVID-19. Profiling relied on immunoSEQ multiplex PCR, and the TCRdb table lists in-frame clones only, not all of them. Among roughly 330,000 clones listed, about 91% were seen once. What was sequenced was peripheral blood. Every receptor here comes from a man aged 30 to 45 with COVID-19, enrolled during active disease.

On this clone: The sample carries other DNA sequences with the same CDR3. This sequence joins TRBV15 and TRBJ1-2, with D unclear. Trimming took off 1 base at V and 6 bases at J, with 6 bases between the two ends. The CDR3 consists of 12 residues. Germline V gene sequence: CDR1 LNHNV, CDR2 YYDKDF (reference sequence). In nucleotides, the CDR3 is TGTGCCACCAGCAGAGGAAGCGATGGCTACACCTTC. It yields the protein CATSRGSDGYTF.

The genes are TRBV7-9 and TRBJ2-7; 7 positions agree with TRBD1. Germline V gives CDR1 SEHNR, CDR2 FQNEAQ (reference sequence). This CDR3 comprises 16 residues. V lost 5 bases and J lost 1; bases outside the gene matches: 11. CDR3 protein: CASSPRRTGISYEQYF. The CDR3 DNA is TGTGCCAGCAGCCCTCGCCGGACAGGTATTTCCTACGAGCAGTACTTC.

J is TRBJ1-1 and V is TRBV7-3; TRBD1 might be the D (6 bases). The CDR3 spans 15 residues. Trimming took 5 bases from V and 6 from J, leaving 19 bases between them. The V gene's germline CDR1 is SGHTA and CDR2 FQGTGA. The chain's CDR3 is CASSPQQGSSAEAFF. The CDR3 region has the DNA TGTGCCAGCAGCCCACAACAGGGAAGCAGCGCTGAAGCTTTCTTT.

The genes are TRBV4-1 and TRBJ1-2; 8 bases line up with TRBD1. This CDR3 has 13 amino acids. Trimming at V came to 6 bases and at J to 7 bases, leaving 7 bases not matched to a gene. The germline V gene encodes CDR1 MGHRA and CDR2 YSYEKL. CDR3 DNA sequence: TGCGCCAGCAGGCGGGACAGGCCGGGTGGCTACACCTTC. Amino acids: CASRRDRPGGYTF.

V is TRBV10-3 and J is TRBJ1-1; D remains ambiguous. The CDR3 sequence is 13 residues long. Trimming took off 6 bases at V and 9 bases at J, with 17 bases between the two ends. From germline, CDR1 is ENHRY and CDR2 SYGVKD. CDR3 coding DNA: TGTGCCATCAGGCCCGACGGAGTGCCTAAAGCTTTCTTT. It encodes CAIRPDGVPKAFF.

This clone has a handful of counts. The rearrangement uses TRBV6-5 and TRBJ2-1; 13 nucleotides line up with TRBD2. V was clipped by 0 bases and J by 8 bases; unmatched bases: 4. The CDR3 runs to 16 residues. Germline CDR1 MNHEY, CDR2 SVGAGI. For the CDR3, the DNA is TGTGCCAGCAGTTACTCTAGGACTAGCGGGAGTTATGAGCAGTTCTTC. Residues: CASSYSRTSGSYEQFF.

V is TRBV7-2 and J is TRBJ2-4; possible D gene TRBD1, 5 bases. V was shortened by 3 bases and J by 9 bases, with 12 bases between the two germline ends. The CDR3 is 13 residues long. Germline V gives CDR1 SGHTA, CDR2 FQGNSA. The CDR3 DNA reads TGTGCCAGCAGCTTGGACATGTTGTCCATTCAGTACTTC. Protein: CASSLDMLSIQYF.

This clone was observed a handful of times. The V and J genes are TRBV5-1 and TRBJ2-1; 11 bases line up with TRBD2. The CDR3 covers 18 residues. CDR1 SGHRS and CDR2 YFSETQ come from the germline V gene. J lost 5 bases, V lost 4 bases, and 14 bases had no gene match. The CDR3 loop reads CASSLSGTSGGTHNEQFF. Here the CDR3 DNA reads TGCGCCAGCAGCCTCTCCGGGACTAGCGGCGGAACACACAATGAGCAGTTCTTC.

The rearrangement links TRBV5-4 to TRBJ2-1, with TRBD2 identical over 8 bases. CDR1 and CDR2 (germline): SGHNT, YYREEE (reference sequence). The trim removed 1 base at V and 3 bases at J, leaving 12 bases unmatched. The length of the CDR3 is 18 residues. The CDR3 DNA follows: TGTGCCAGCAGCTTGTATGGTCTAGCGGGTTCCTTCTACAATGAGCAGTTCTTC. Translating it yields CASSLYGLAGSFYNEQFF.

The V call is TRBV30, the J call TRBJ2-5, with D possibly TRBD2 on 6 matching bases. V lost 1 base to trimming and J lost 6 bases, with 21 bases between them. CDR1 is GTSNPN, CDR2 SVGIG, per germline (reference sequence). The CDR3 is made up of 16 amino acids. This chain's CDR3 is CAWSEPRDSSSQTQYF. The CDR3 nucleotides are TGTGCCTGGAGTGAACCACGGGACTCTAGCAGCCAGACCCAGTACTTC. Complete variable domain (other parts from reference TRBV30 and TRBJ2-5): SQTIHQWPATLVQPVGSPLSLECTVEGTSNPNLYWYRQAAGRGLQLLFYSVGIGQISSEVPQNLSASRPQDRQFILSSKKLLLSDSGFYLCAWSEPRDSSSQTQYFGPGTRLLVL.

This clone was seen a single time. The chain has TRBV2 and TRBJ2-7; 9 nucleotides agree with TRBD1. The junction had 9 bases not matched to a gene; V was cut back by 5 bases and J by 1 base. Per germline, CDR1 SNHLY and CDR2 FYNNEI. The CDR3 is 16 amino acids. This CDR3 is CASSQPTGGASYEQYF. The CDR3 bases are TGTGCCAGCAGTCAACCCACAGGGGGCGCTTCCTACGAGCAGTACTTC.